These T cell receptor beta chains were read from a single sample in a study of blood T cell repertoires in COVID-19. Some clones are missing from TCRdb's copy, which holds only in-frame ones; the method was immunoSEQ multiplex PCR. The table includes 160,000 or so clones, around 91% detected once. The sample consisted of peripheral blood. The receptors were gathered from a woman in her 40s with acute or convalescent COVID-19. CDR3s include the opening cysteine and the closing phenylalanine or tryptophan. A D gene is named only where the DNA matches it firmly. Rows give clone size only sometimes, using once, few, many, or a class for an expanded clone.

.	.	TRBV27	TRBJ1-1	TGTGCCAGCAGCCCCCTAGTAGGCACTGAAGCTTTCTTT	CASSPLVGTEAFF
TRBD2	.	TRBV2	TRBJ2-1	TGTGCCAGCAGTGAAAGGCTAGCGGGAAAGCCTGAGCAGTTCTTC	CASSERLAGKPEQFF
TRBD1	.	TRBV5-6	TRBJ1-2	TGTGCCAGCAGATGGGTGGGGCCGGGACAGGGAGACTATGGCTACACCTTC	CASRWVGPGQGDYGYTF
.	.	TRBV2	TRBJ2-6	TGTGCCAGAACCGGGACACTACGTGCGGGGGCCAACGTCCTGACTTTC	CARTGTLRAGANVLTF
TRBD1	.	TRBV5-1	TRBJ1-1	TGCGCCAGCAGCTTGGGGACAGGGGCATACACTGAAGCTTTCTTT	CASSLGTGAYTEAFF
.	.	TRBV2	TRBJ2-1	TGTGCCAGCAGTGAATTCGGGCAGCTAGCCGGCAATGAGCAGTTCTTC	CASSEFGQLAGNEQFF
TRBD1	.	TRBV6-5	TRBJ1-6	TGTGCCAGCAGCCGACAGGGGGCAGGGTCACCCCTCCACTTT	CASSRQGAGSPLHF
TRBD2	.	TRBV18	TRBJ2-1	TGTGCCAGCTCACCAGGGACTAGCGCCAGTGAGCAGTTCTTC	CASSPGTSASEQFF
.	.	TRBV7-9	TRBJ1-1	TGTGCCAGCAGCTTAGAAGGGGTCGCTGAAGCTTTCTTT	CASSLEGVAEAFF
.	.	TRBV24-1	TRBJ1-2	TGTGCCACCAGTGCTGAGGGTCAGGCTAACTATGGCTACACCTTC	CATSAEGQANYGYTF
TRBD1	.	TRBV11-3	TRBJ2-7	TGTGCCAGCAGCTCGTCTCGGACAGGGGGTTCCTACGAGCAGTACTTC	CASSSSRTGGSYEQYF
.	.	TRBV18	TRBJ1-1	TGTGCCAGCTCACCGTACAGGGAATCGAGCACTGAAGCTTTCTTT	CASSPYRESSTEAFF
.	.	TRBV10-3	TRBJ1-1	TGTGCCATCAGTGAATGGGGAGGCACTGAAGCTTTCTTT	CAISEWGGTEAFF
.	once	TRBV9	TRBJ2-7	TGTGCCAGCAGCCCATCGACAGGAAAGGACGAGCAGTACTTC	CASSPSTGKDEQYF
TRBD2	.	TRBV5-1	TRBJ2-5	TGCGCCAGCAGCCTGGGCACGGGAGGAGAGACCCAGTACTTC	CASSLGTGGETQYF
TRBD1	.	TRBV7-9	TRBJ1-6	TGTGCCAGCAGCCGAACAGGGGGCATCTATAATTCACCCCTCCACTTT	CASSRTGGIYNSPLHF
.	.	TRBV7-9	TRBJ1-1	TGTGCCAGCAGCTCCGTGAGGGGGGGCACTGAAGCTTTCTTT	CASSSVRGGTEAFF
.	once	TRBV5-6	TRBJ2-1	TGTGCCAGCAGCTTGTTCTATGCCCTGACAGCGAAGGACTACAATGAGCAGTTCTTC	CASSLFYALTAKDYNEQFF
.	.	TRBV24-1	TRBJ1-2	TGTGCCACCAGCCCTTCCGAGCCCTACAGGGTGGATGGCTACACCTTC	CATSPSEPYRVDGYTF
TRBD1	.	TRBV9	TRBJ2-3	TGTGCCAGCAGCGCGTGGGAAACAGGGGGCGGTTTAGATACGCAGTATTTT	CASSAWETGGGLDTQYF
.	once	TRBV6-5	TRBJ1-5	TGTGCCAGCAGTTACTCGGCAGGGTTGCAGCCCCAGCATTTT	CASSYSAGLQPQHF
TRBD2	.	TRBV25-1	TRBJ2-1	TGTGCCAGCAGTGCTCCGGGACTAGCGGGATTGAATGAGCAGTTCTTC	CASSAPGLAGLNEQFF
.	few	TRBV4-2	TRBJ1-5	TGTGCCAGCAGCCAAGGGGGAGCCGGCAATAGCAATCAGCCCCAGCATTTT	CASSQGGAGNSNQPQHF
.	few	TRBV27	TRBJ1-1	TGTGCCAGCAGTTATCAGGGTTACACTGAAGCTTTCTTT	CASSYQGYTEAFF
TRBD1	.	TRBV25-1	TRBJ1-4	TGTGCCAGCAGTAATACAGACAGGGGTTCCCAAAAACTGTTTTTT	CASSNTDRGSQKLFF
TRBD1	.	TRBV10-1	TRBJ2-7	TGCGCCAGCAGTTTGGTCCGGGACAGCTTCTACGAGCAGTACTTC	CASSLVRDSFYEQYF
.	.	TRBV7-3	TRBJ2-3	TGTGCCAGCAGCTTAGCATTCGGGGTAGATACGCAGTATTTT	CASSLAFGVDTQYF
.	.	TRBV15	TRBJ2-7	TGTGCCACCAGCAGAGATCCGTTTTCCGAGCAGTACTTC	CATSRDPFSEQYF
.	.	TRBV7-3	TRBJ1-6	TGTGCCAGCAGCTTAACCAGGGATTCACCCCTCCACTTT	CASSLTRDSPLHF
.	.	TRBV27	TRBJ1-2	TGTGCCACCCTCACCCCAACGGACGGGGGGGCCTATGGCTACACCTTC	CATLTPTDGGAYGYTF
TRBD2	.	TRBV18	TRBJ2-1	TGTGCCAGCTCACCCCCTCTAGCGGGGGACGGCAATGAGCAGTTCTTC	CASSPPLAGDGNEQFF
.	.	TRBV3-1/TRBV3-2	TRBJ2-1	TGTGCCAGCAGGGATCGTCAGGGAAGGGGTCCCTACAATGAGCAGTTCTTC	CASRDRQGRGPYNEQFF
TRBD1	.	TRBV11-3	TRBJ2-1	TGTGCCAGCAGCTCTCCGCCGGGACAGGTCCACAATGAGCAGTTCTTC	CASSSPPGQVHNEQFF
.	.	TRBV11-3	TRBJ2-7	TGTGCCAGCAGCTTATTATCCGCCTACGAGCAGTACTTC	CASSLLSAYEQYF
TRBD1	.	TRBV11-3	TRBJ2-5	TGTGCCAGCAGCCTGCGGACAGGAGAACCGCAAGAGACCCAGTACTTC	CASSLRTGEPQETQYF
.	.	TRBV19	TRBJ2-3	TGTGCCAGTAGGGAGACGATAGATACGCAGTATTTT	CASRETIDTQYF
TRBD2	.	TRBV5-3	TRBJ2-7	TGTGCCAGAAGTGGGAAGACTAGCGGGGGGTTCGAGCAGTACTTC	CARSGKTSGGFEQYF
.	.	TRBV7-2	TRBJ2-7	TGTGCCAGCAGCTTGGAGGGTCAACTCCCCTACGAGCAGTACTTC	CASSLEGQLPYEQYF
TRBD1	.	TRBV25-1	TRBJ2-7	TGTGCCAGCAGTGAAGCCGTGATTAGGGACAGGGGAAGCTACGAGCAGTACTTC	CASSEAVIRDRGSYEQYF
TRBD1	.	TRBV6-1	TRBJ2-7	TGTGCCAGCAGTGAAACAGGGGGCAGCGCCTACGAGCAGTACTTC	CASSETGGSAYEQYF
.	.	TRBV12-3/TRBV12-4	TRBJ1-1	TGTGCCAGCAGTTTAGGGAGAGAAGCTTTCTTT	CASSLGREAFF